A selection of T cell receptor beta chains follows, all from one sample in a study of shared clonotypes between healthy human individuals. Generated by immunoSEQ multiplex PCR, the TCRdb table keeps only in-frame clones and is missing some. The table has hundreds of thousands of clones, roughly 98% seen once. The sequenced sample consisted of naive CD8+ T cells sorted from blood. The source is a man aged 25-45 years in good health. Each CDR3 is given without its conserved first and last residue. Each record gives: V gene, J gene, CDR3 protein.

TRBV5-1	TRBJ1-4	ASSLGGLTEKLF
TRBV9	TRBJ1-1	ASSVAFVGNTEAF
TRBV28	TRBJ2-5	ASSWTGVETQY
TRBV7-8	TRBJ2-1	ASQRGDSGMGYNEQF
TRBV9	TRBJ2-1	ASSAGSLQYDNEQF
TRBV11-1	TRBJ2-1	ASSLGNEQF
TRBV5-4	TRBJ1-4	ASSLDNKATNEKLF
TRBV4-1	TRBJ2-7	ASSQGDGRGRIHEQY
TRBV4-3	TRBJ2-7	ASSQDRGTIFYEQY
TRBV5-1	TRBJ2-3	ASSFFGGSTDTQY
TRBV9	TRBJ2-2	ASSPRGDQITGELF
TRBV7-9	TRBJ2-7	ASSSPGLAGSYEQY
TRBV27	TRBJ2-7	ASSSLSYEQY
TRBV15	TRBJ2-7	ATSRDRSLTYEQY
TRBV29-1	TRBJ2-5	SVGLALQETQY
TRBV4-3	TRBJ2-7	ASSQGNVGPYEQY
TRBV7-9	TRBJ2-3	ASSSRDRSTDTQY
TRBV15	TRBJ2-7	ATSRERYGEQY
TRBV11-2	TRBJ1-2	ASSWDSLGYGYT
TRBV11-2	TRBJ2-7	ASSSEGTGAYEQY
TRBV27	TRBJ1-2	ASTKGGDFNGYT
TRBV9	TRBJ2-5	ASSAWDREETQY